A selection of T cell receptor beta chains follows, all from one sample in a study of OX40 agonist ivuxolimab in advanced cancers. Generated by immunoSEQ multiplex PCR, the TCRdb table keeps only in-frame clones and is missing some. The table shows roughly 43,000 clones, with around 90% occurring only once. The source material was CD4+ or CD8+ T cells sorted from blood, sampled in a trial of the OX40 agonist ivuxolimab. These receptors all stem from an adult with an advanced solid tumor such as melanoma, head and neck, liver or kidney cancer. Each CDR3 is given with its conserved first and last residue. D genes are given only for firm matches. The size field is filled for only some rows; it gives once, few, many or a size class.

size	V	D	J	CDR3	DNA
once	TRBV28	TRBD1	TRBJ1-5	CASRTRQGSNQPQHF	TGTGCCAGCAGGACTAGACAGGGTAGCAATCAGCCCCAGCATTTT
-	TRBV9	-	TRBJ2-2	CASSVAGGNTGELFF	TGTGCCAGCAGCGTAGCTGGGGGGAACACCGGGGAGCTGTTTTTT
-	TRBV28	-	TRBJ2-1	CASVTSQRDEQFF	TGTGCCAGCGTAACTAGTCAGCGGGATGAGCAGTTCTTC
-	TRBV7-3	-	TRBJ2-1	CASSFRAYNEQFF	TGTGCCAGCAGCTTTAGGGCCTACAATGAGCAGTTCTTC
-	TRBV7-2	TRBD2	TRBJ2-3	CASTLSGGSTDTQYF	TGTGCCAGCACGCTTAGCGGGGGGAGCACAGATACGCAGTATTTT
-	TRBV7-9	-	TRBJ1-1	CASSSSEGTLNTEAFF	TGTGCCAGCAGCTCCTCTGAAGGGACATTGAACACTGAAGCTTTCTTT
-	TRBV27	TRBD1	TRBJ2-7	CASRSGQGDSYEQYF	TGTGCCAGCAGGTCGGGACAGGGGGACTCCTACGAGCAGTACTTC
-	TRBV20-1	-	TRBJ2-1	CSARETGREFF	TGCAGTGCTAGAGAAACAGGGAGGGAGTTCTTC
-	TRBV7-6	-	TRBJ2-7	CASSEGGALREQYF	TGTGCCAGCAGTGAGGGGGGGGCTTTGCGTGAGCAGTACTTC
once	TRBV6-5	TRBD2	TRBJ2-3	CASSYSPAGAIDTQYF	TGTGCCAGCAGTTACTCGCCCGCGGGAGCGATAGATACGCAGTATTTT
-	TRBV19	-	TRBJ2-2	CATSPWLSPTGELFF	TGTGCCACCTCACCGTGGCTGAGCCCCACCGGGGAGCTGTTTTTT
-	TRBV19	TRBD1	TRBJ2-1	CASSIMRGQFNEQFF	TGTGCCAGTAGTATAATGAGGGGGCAATTCAATGAGCAGTTCTTC
-	TRBV7-9	TRBD2	TRBJ2-7	CASSLVLAGANEQYF	TGTGCCAGCAGCTTAGTACTAGCGGGAGCGAACGAGCAGTACTTC
-	TRBV15	-	TRBJ2-1	CATSREARGEQFF	TGTGCCACCAGCAGAGAAGCTAGAGGCGAGCAGTTCTTC
-	TRBV6-1	-	TRBJ2-1	CASSEGLDSSYNEQFF	TGTGCCAGCAGTGAAGGGTTGGACAGCTCCTACAATGAGCAGTTCTTC
-	TRBV27	-	TRBJ1-1	CASSLFRDTEAFF	TGTGCCAGCAGTTTATTCCGGGACACTGAAGCTTTCTTT
-	TRBV4-1	-	TRBJ2-7	CASSLGISRYEQYF	TGCGCCAGCAGTCTAGGGATTTCCCGTTACGAGCAGTACTTC
-	TRBV28	TRBD1	TRBJ1-2	CASSFPPVLDRNNYGYTF	TGTGCCAGCAGTTTCCCGCCCGTCCTGGACAGGAACAACTATGGCTACACCTTC
-	TRBV19	TRBD1	TRBJ2-1	CASSTAGGAGNEQFF	TGTGCCAGTAGTACGGCAGGGGGCGCGGGTAATGAGCAGTTCTTC
-	TRBV27	-	TRBJ1-2	CASSSGLGYTF	TGTGCCAGCAGTTCGGGCCTTGGCTACACCTTC
-	TRBV29-1	-	TRBJ1-1	CSVITPEDTEAFF	TGCAGCGTTATAACTCCCGAGGACACTGAAGCTTTCTTT
-	TRBV7-9	-	TRBJ1-6	CASSPSFGNNSPLHF	TGTGCCAGCAGCCCCTCTTTTGGGAATAATTCACCCCTCCACTTT
-	TRBV5-6	-	TRBJ2-3	CASSLKDLTDTQYF	TGTGCCAGCAGCTTAAAAGACCTCACAGATACGCAGTATTTT
-	TRBV2	-	TRBJ2-5	CASSEARGRSWETQYF	TGTGCCAGCAGTGAAGCGCGGGGCAGGTCGTGGGAGACCCAGTACTTC
-	TRBV11-1	-	TRBJ2-7	CASRPNGGSSYEQYF	TGTGCCAGCAGACCAAACGGGGGTTCCTCCTACGAGCAGTACTTC
medium-sized	TRBV9	TRBD1	TRBJ1-2	CASSVEDRAVGYTF	TGTGCCAGCAGCGTAGAGGACAGGGCGGTTGGCTACACCTTC
-	TRBV19	TRBD2	TRBJ2-1	CASSTLAGGNEQFF	TGTGCCAGTAGTACGTTAGCGGGGGGCAATGAGCAGTTCTTC
-	TRBV27	-	TRBJ2-1	CASSPLYRPNEQFF	TGTGCCAGCAGCCCCCTGTACAGACCCAATGAGCAGTTCTTC
-	TRBV2	TRBD2	TRBJ2-3	CASRGTPGLTTDTQYF	TGTGCCAGCAGGGGAACTCCGGGACTAACCACAGATACGCAGTATTTT
-	TRBV27	TRBD2	TRBJ2-7	CASSTLGSGNEQYF	TGTGCCAGCAGCACTCTTGGGAGCGGGAACGAGCAGTACTTC
-	TRBV4-1	-	TRBJ2-2	CASSQGVINGIGVTGELFF	TGCGCCAGCAGCCAAGGGGTTATAAACGGAATCGGGGTCACCGGGGAGCTGTTTTTT
-	TRBV6-1	TRBD1	TRBJ2-1	CASSARRGQGAWDEQFF	TGTGCCAGCAGTGCTAGGAGGGGACAGGGGGCTTGGGATGAGCAGTTCTTC
-	TRBV11-2	-	TRBJ2-1	CASSFTGVGEQFF	TGTGCCAGCAGCTTTACGGGAGTGGGTGAGCAGTTCTTC
few	TRBV30	-	TRBJ1-1	CAWSVLGQGPATEAFF	TGTGCCTGGAGTGTATTGGGGCAGGGGCCTGCTACTGAAGCTTTCTTT
-	TRBV27	TRBD2	TRBJ2-2	CASSNFQWEGITGELFF	TGTGCCAGCAGTAATTTCCAGTGGGAGGGTATCACCGGGGAGCTGTTTTTT
-	TRBV21-1	-	TRBJ2-7	CASSKACGRTYEQYF	TGTGCCAGCAGCAAAGCCTGCGGGAGGACCTACGAGCAGTACTTC
-	TRBV6-5	-	TRBJ2-3	CASSYSPQGGFPQYF	TGTGCCAGCAGTTACTCCCCGCAGGGGGGATTCCCGCAGTATTTT
-	TRBV9	TRBD1	TRBJ1-6	CASSPGQGASFSPLHF	TGTGCCAGCAGCCCGGGACAGGGGGCGAGTTTTTCACCCCTCCACTTT
-	TRBV13	-	TRBJ2-1	CASSLTAYNEQFF	TGTGCCAGCAGCCTGACTGCCTACAATGAGCAGTTCTTC
-	TRBV4-1	TRBD1	TRBJ1-4	CASRQGRGEKLFF	TGCGCCAGCAGACAGGGGCGAGGTGAAAAACTGTTTTTT
-	TRBV19	TRBD1	TRBJ2-3	CASSTRTGPDTQYF	TGTGCCAGTAGTACCCGGACAGGGCCAGATACGCAGTATTTT
-	TRBV29-1	-	TRBJ1-1	CSVEGQGTEAFF	TGCAGCGTTGAGGGGCAGGGGACTGAAGCTTTCTTT
-	TRBV7-9	TRBD1	TRBJ2-2	CASSPLGQGITGELFF	TGTGCCAGCAGCCCGTTGGGACAGGGGATCACCGGGGAGCTGTTTTTT
-	TRBV6-5	-	TRBJ2-1	CASSYSMGSRLHEQFF	TGTGCCAGCAGTTACTCGATGGGCAGTCGTTTACATGAGCAGTTCTTC
few	TRBV9	TRBD2	TRBJ2-3	CASGPGGISTDTQYF	TGTGCCAGCGGCCCGGGGGGGATTAGCACAGATACGCAGTATTTT
-	TRBV6-5	TRBD1	TRBJ2-7	CASSYSFGDRGLEQYF	TGTGCCAGCAGTTACTCGTTCGGGGACAGGGGGCTCGAGCAGTACTTC
-	TRBV5-1	TRBD2	TRBJ2-7	CASSLGASGPRNEQYF	TGCGCCAGCAGCTTGGGGGCTAGCGGGCCGCGGAACGAGCAGTACTTC
-	TRBV7-9	-	TRBJ2-5	CASSWGETQYF	TGTGCCAGCAGCTGGGGAGAGACCCAGTACTTC
-	TRBV27	TRBD2	TRBJ2-3	CASSPGTSPTDTQYF	TGTGCCAGCAGCCCCGGGACTAGCCCCACAGATACGCAGTATTTT
-	TRBV10-3	-	TRBJ2-1	CAIGAGTLDEQFF	TGTGCCATCGGGGCGGGGACGTTGGATGAGCAGTTCTTC
-	TRBV6-5	TRBD1	TRBJ1-1	CASSYSADRAGTEAFF	TGTGCCAGCAGTTACTCTGCAGACAGGGCAGGAACTGAAGCTTTCTTT
-	TRBV27	-	TRBJ1-2	CAAAPTGRFYGYTF	TGTGCCGCGGCCCCAACAGGGAGATTCTATGGCTACACCTTC
-	TRBV13	TRBD1	TRBJ2-7	CASSPAGQGYSYEQYF	TGTGCCAGCAGCCCAGCTGGACAGGGCTACTCCTACGAGCAGTACTTC
-	TRBV9	TRBD2	TRBJ2-5	CASNPAGAEETQYF	TGTGCCAGCAACCCAGCGGGGGCAGAAGAGACCCAGTACTTC
-	TRBV15	-	TRBJ2-2	CATSWTENTGELFF	TGTGCCACCAGCTGGACGGAGAACACCGGGGAGCTGTTTTTT
-	TRBV7-3	-	TRBJ2-1	CASSLIGGSEQFF	TGTGCCAGCAGCTTAATCGGAGGATCTGAGCAGTTCTTC
-	TRBV5-1	TRBD2	TRBJ2-5	CASSLGSSGQETQYF	TGCGCCAGCAGCTTGGGCTCTAGCGGACAAGAGACCCAGTACTTC
-	TRBV4-1	-	TRBJ2-1	CASSQERRDEQFF	TGCGCCAGCAGCCAAGAAAGGCGGGATGAGCAGTTCTTC
-	TRBV28	-	TRBJ2-3	CASRPMGEENTQYF	TGTGCCAGCAGACCGATGGGTGAGGAGAATACGCAGTATTTT
-	TRBV4-1	-	TRBJ1-2	CASSQDFGGWYGYTF	TGCGCCAGCAGCCAAGATTTTGGAGGGTGGTATGGCTACACCTTC